This record covers a single TCR beta chain. What it binds is unknown. The same CDR3 is also encoded by other DNA sequences in this sample. This specimen comes from a study of shared clonotypes between healthy human individuals. Study-level points and caveats: Estimated clonotype richness was generally higher in naive than memory subsets. Naive CD4 clonotypes were shared across several donors at roughly 5%.

The ends were cut back, 4 bases at V and 0 bases at J, with 7 bases in the middle. Germline CDR1 reads SGHRS; CDR2 reads YFSETQ. This CDR3 has 13 residues. Sequencing was performed with immunoSEQ multiplex PCR; in TCRdb, only in-frame clones are kept and a portion is missing. The repertoire holds millions of clones, about 92% seen once, with 0.13% to 0.15% in the top ten. This sequence joins TRBV5-1 and TRBJ1-1; D may be TRBD1 (5 bases). The material sequenced was naive CD4+ T cells sorted from blood. Subset noted: CD45RA+ positively selected. The TCR sequence derives from a man between 18 and 29 years old in good health. CDR3 amino acids: CASSGTMNTEAFF. The CDR3 bases are TGCGCCAGCAGCGGGACCATGAACACTGAAGCTTTCTTT.